The 32 T cell receptor beta chains given below trace back to one sample, sequenced in a study of blood T cells in healthy people across ages. Together with a sample-barcoded 5' primer, a J-beta primer mix was included in a second PCR lasting about 7 to 11 cycles. TCRdb reprocessed the 5' RACE reads with MiXCR, giving one entry per CDR3 protein. The sample contains hundreds of thousands of distinct CDR3 sequences, over 40% of which appear only once. The sequenced sample was blood. The receptors here all came from an elderly woman in good health.

This clonotype came up many times. The chain uses TRBV28 and TRBJ2-7; D possibly matches TRBD1 or TRBD2 (5 bases each). Trimming left V 9 bases short and J 5 bases short, with 26 bases between. Germline CDR1 is MDHEN and CDR2 is SYDVKM. The CDR3 runs to 16 residues. This CDR3 is CASPPLRDRGLNEQYF. CDR3 bases: TGTGCCAGTCCTCCCTTAAGGGACCGAGGATTGAACGAGCAGTACTTC.

With respect to this clonotype: Its ends do not fully match the called genes, so a read error is possible. The chain has TRBV4-1 and TRBJ2-1, with a tentative D call TRBD2 (6 bases). The CDR3 length is 16 residues. The germline gives CDR1 MGHRA, CDR2 YSYEKL. The CDR3 here is CASSRISGSSYNEQFF. The DNA for the CDR3 is TGCGCCAGCAGCCGCATTAGCGGTAGCTCCTACAATGAACAGTTCTTC.

There are a few counts of this clonotype. The chain has TRBV20-1 and TRBJ2-1, with D maybe TRBD1 (9 bases). Trimming pared 6 bases from V and 9 bases from J, leaving 21 bases between. CDR3 length: 14 residues. Per germline, CDR1 DFQATT and CDR2 SNEGSKA (reference sequence). Here the CDR3 reads CSANRGQGTSEQFF. In nucleotides, the CDR3 is TGCAGTGCCAACCGCGGACAGGGGACTAGTGAGCAGTTCTTC.

The chain employs TRBV4-3 and TRBJ2-7; D is undetermined. The CDR3 runs 15 residues. Trimming stripped 0 bases from V and 0 bases from J, with 9 bases between. The germline V gene has CDR1 LGHNA and CDR2 YSLEER. The CDR3 loop reads CASSQDLADSYEQYF. The CDR3 DNA is TGCGCCAGCAGCCAAGATCTGGCAGACTCCTACGAGCAGTACTTC.

The genes are TRBV10-1 and TRBJ2-3; perhaps TRBD1 as D (5 bases). The V and J ends lost 8 bases and 2 bases respectively, with 14 bases between them. Germline CDR1 reads WNHNN; CDR2 reads SYGVQD (reference sequence). CDR3 length: 14 residues. DNA of the CDR3: TGCGCCAGCGGAGAGACAGCCTCCACAGATACGCAGTATTTT. Translation: CASGETASTDTQYF.

The chain combines TRBV6-2 or TRBV6-3 with TRBJ2-7; D gene uncertain. The assigned J gene may be wrong: the sequence end matches TRBJ2-5 better. This CDR3 region has 11 residues. Germline V lookup: CDR1 MNHEY, CDR2 SVGEGT. This CDR3 is CASSQYETQYF. In DNA form, the CDR3 reads TGTGCCAGCAGTCAATATGAGACCCAGTACTTC.

This clonotype occurred once. The J gene is TRBJ2-7, the V gene TRBV20-1; 8 positions match TRBD2. Judging by the DNA end, TRBJ2-5 fits better; the J call may be wrong. Per the germline V gene, CDR1 is DFQATT and CDR2 is SNEGSKA (reference sequence). CDR3 length equals 13 residues. CDR3 nucleotides: TGCAGTGCTAGACGGGGGGGTGCGGAGACCCAGTACTTC. This codes for CSARRGGAETQYF.

This clonotype appeared a few times. This chain joins TRBV12-3 or TRBV12-4 and TRBJ2-7, with TRBD2 as a possible D gene (7 bases). With 0 bases removed from V and 2 bases from J, the gap between germline ends came to 17 bases. CDR3 length: 17 residues. The CDR3 spells CASSLALLLGGAYEQYF. CDR3 bases: TGTGCCAGCAGTTTAGCGCTCCTACTAGGGGGGGCCTACGAGCAGTACTTC.

This clonotype showed up many times. V and J are TRBV10-3 and TRBJ2-7, with 11 bases aligning to TRBD2. Germline V lookup: CDR1 ENHRY, CDR2 SYGVKD. The ends lost 9 bases at V and 3 bases at J; junction bases unmatched: 10. CDR3 length equals 15 residues. CDR3 coding DNA: TGTGCCATTTCCAGACTAGCGGGATCTCACTACGAGCAGTACTTC. Its protein product is CAISRLAGSHYEQYF.

V and J are TRBV7-2 and TRBJ2-3, with 11 nucleotides matching TRBD2. Unmatched junction bases numbered 9, after V lost 4 bases and J lost 6 bases. The germline V gene has CDR1 SGHTA and CDR2 FQGNSA. The CDR3 runs to 16 residues. The CDR3 protein is CASSSVGSGRADTQYF. The CDR3 nucleotides read TGTGCCAGCAGCTCAGTCGGTAGCGGGAGGGCGGATACGCAGTATTTT.

This clonotype has more than one count but fewer than ten. The rearrangement links TRBV28 to TRBJ2-5; D might be TRBD1 (6 bases). CDR1 is MDHEN and CDR2 is SYDVKM in the germline V gene. V lost 3 bases, J lost 11 bases, and 19 bases lay in between. The CDR3 is made up of 14 amino acids. The CDR3 region is CASSLRTERNEQYF. The CDR3 nucleotides are TGTGCCAGCAGTTTGAGGACAGAACGCAATGAGCAGTACTTC.

This chain links TRBV18 with TRBJ2-5; no firm D call. CDR3 length: 15 amino acids. Germline assignment: CDR1 KGHSH and CDR2 LQKENI. V was cut by 5 bases and J by 1 base, with 14 bases left in between. The CDR3, as DNA: TGTGCCAGCTCAGCCACCAACCCTTTCCAAGAGACCCAGTACTTC. It is translated as CASSATNPFQETQYF.

This clonotype showed up many times. The gene calls are TRBV28 and TRBJ2-7; D is uncertain. CDR3 length: 13 amino acids. V gave up 6 bases and J gave up 0 bases, with 9 bases separating them. CDR1 is MDHEN and CDR2 is SYDVKM in the germline V gene. The CDR3 DNA follows: TGTGCCAGCAGGCGCCCGAGCTCCTACGAGCAGTACTTC. Its protein is CASRRPSSYEQYF.

The V call is TRBV9, the J call TRBJ2-6, with a weak D call TRBD1 (5 bases). The germline CDR1 and CDR2 sequences are SGDLS and YYNGEE. The CDR3 is made up of 15 amino acids. V was cut by 4 bases and J by 4 bases, with 12 bases left in between. Here the CDR3 reads CASSQGALGANVLTF. CDR3 nucleotides: TGTGCCAGCAGCCAAGGGGCGTTGGGGGCCAACGTCCTGACTTTC.

The chain links TRBV7-2 to TRBJ2-1; TRBD2 is a possible D gene (7 bases). Gene TRBJ2-7 matches the end of the DNA better, so the J call may be wrong. The CDR3 spans 15 residues. Per the germline V gene, CDR1 is SGHTA and CDR2 is FQGNSA. Written as DNA, the CDR3 is TGTGCCAGCAGCTTATTGGGGGGGCCTTACAATGAGCAGTACTTC. This encodes CASSLLGGPYNEQYF.

The chain couples TRBV28 to TRBJ2-7; 12 bases match TRBD2. J was trimmed by 4 bases and V by 1 base; bases with no gene match: 5. The CDR3 has 16 residues. Germline lookup yields CDR1 MDHEN and CDR2 SYDVKM. The DNA of the CDR3 is TGTGCCAGCAGTTTATCCCCTAGCGGGAGGGCTTACGAGCAGTACTTC. This translates into CASSLSPSGRAYEQYF.

In the case of this clonotype: With a much larger clone just one base away, this may be a read error. The genes are TRBV5-6 and TRBJ2-4; 9 bases align to TRBD1. CDR3 length equals 15 residues. The junction had 13 bases not matched to a gene; V was cut back by 2 bases and J by 13 bases. Germline CDR1 reads SGHDT; CDR2 reads YYEEEE. In DNA form, the CDR3 reads TGTGCCAGCAGCTTTCCGGGGACAGGGCTCTACGGGCAGTACTTC. Its protein is CASSFPGTGLYGQYF.

This clonotype was picked up many times. The chain carries TRBV21-1 and TRBJ2-5. TRBV21-1 constitutes a pseudogene. There are 13 residues in the CDR3. This CDR3 is CASSKAVVGTQYF. The CDR3 DNA sequence: TGTGCCAGCAGCAAAGCGGTTGTTGGGACCCAGTACTTC.

The V gene is TRBV30, the J gene TRBJ1-5; 7 bases map to TRBD1. The length of the CDR3 is 15 residues. V shed 3 bases and J 6 bases; nucleotides not matched to a gene: 11. Germline-derived CDR1 and CDR2 are GTSNPN and SVGIG (reference sequence). The CDR3 region has the DNA TGTGCCTGGAGCCACCGGGACAGAAGTAGTCAGCCCCAGCATTTT. Amino acids: CAWSHRDRSSQPQHF.

The chain's CDR3 is CASSPRPRGETQYF. For the CDR3, the DNA is TGTGCCAGTAGTCCCCGGCCTAGAGGAGAGACCCAGTACTTC. J is TRBJ2-5 and V is TRBV19; the D is unclear. CDR3 size: 14 residues. Per the germline V gene, CDR1 is LNHDA and CDR2 is SQIVND (reference sequence). Trimming shortened V by 5 bases and J by 4 bases, and 14 bases separated the two germline ends.

This chain links TRBV10-1 with TRBJ2-7, with 7 bases matching TRBD2. V shed 5 bases and J 3 bases; nucleotides not matched to a gene: 4. Germline CDR1 WNHNN, CDR2 SYGVQD (reference sequence). The CDR3 is 13 amino acids. CDR3 region: CASSPASGYEQYF. The CDR3 DNA follows: TGCGCCAGCAGTCCGGCTAGCGGCTACGAGCAGTACTTC.

The chain carries TRBV5-1 and TRBJ2-5; D might be TRBD1 or TRBD2, each matching 5 bases. The CDR3 length is 14 residues. V dropped 4 bases and J dropped 4 bases, with 14 bases sitting between them. Germline CDR1 SGHRS, CDR2 YFSETQ. CDR3 protein: CASSGHGAGETQYF. Here the CDR3 DNA reads TGCGCCAGCAGCGGACACGGGGCGGGAGAGACCCAGTACTTC.

This clonotype was detected ten times or more. The chain is built from TRBV7-9 and TRBJ2-7; D gene unclear. The V end was cut by 5 bases, the J end by 3 bases, with 5 bases between. Germline V gives CDR1 SEHNR, CDR2 FQNEAQ (reference sequence). The CDR3 runs to 11 residues. CDR3 sequence reads: CASSLLYEQYF. The CDR3 DNA reads TGTGCCAGCAGCCTCCTCTACGAGCAGTACTTC.

This clonotype has a count of ten or more. The chain has TRBV6-5 and TRBJ1-4; no clear D. This CDR3 has 15 residues. V was cut by 5 bases and J by 3 bases, with 13 bases left in between. The V gene's germline CDR1 is MNHEY and CDR2 SVGAGI. This chain's CDR3 is CASSTAQASNEKLFF. The CDR3, as DNA: TGTGCCAGCAGTACCGCCCAGGCCTCTAATGAAAAACTGTTTTTT.

The chain couples TRBV12-3 or TRBV12-4 to TRBJ1-1; D may be TRBD1 (6 bases). The CDR3 covers 12 residues. V gave up 7 bases and J gave up 4 bases, with 10 bases separating them. The CDR3: CASMDSGTEAFF. The CDR3 coding sequence is TGTGCCAGCATGGACAGTGGCACTGAAGCTTTCTTT.

V usage is TRBV5-1 and J usage is TRBJ2-3; 13 bases align to TRBD2. Per the germline V gene, CDR1 is SGHRS and CDR2 is YFSETQ. V was clipped by 4 bases and J by 4 bases; unmatched bases: 6. The CDR3 has 16 residues. This CDR3 reads CASSSTSGGAPDTQYF. The CDR3 nucleotides are TGCGCCAGCAGCAGTACTAGCGGGGGGGCCCCAGATACGCAGTATTTT.

The V and J genes are TRBV6-7 and TRBJ2-3; D gene ambiguous. TRBV6-7 belongs to the ORF category, with a function that is uncertain. V was cut by 7 bases and J by 4 bases, with 12 bases left in between. This CDR3 has 13 amino acids. The CDR3: CASTVVEPDTQYF. CDR3 nucleotide sequence: TGTGCCAGCACGGTAGTAGAACCAGATACGCAGTATTTT.

The chain employs TRBV20-1 and TRBJ2-7; 11 nucleotides agree with TRBD2. The CDR3 loop spans 13 amino acids. Germline CDR1 DFQATT, CDR2 SNEGSKA (reference sequence). The trim removed 7 bases at V and 2 bases at J, leaving 4 bases unmatched. CDR3 coding DNA: TGCAGTGTCAATAGCGGGGGGGCCTACGAGCAGTACTTC. This sequence encodes CSVNSGGAYEQYF.

This clonotype was recorded many times. This sequence joins TRBV20-1 and TRBJ1-5; TRBD1 matches at 11 bases. Per the germline V gene, CDR1 is DFQATT and CDR2 is SNEGSKA (reference sequence). Trimming took 6 bases from V and 4 from J; bases not matched to a gene: 2. This CDR3 has 13 residues. The CDR3, as DNA: TGCAGTGCGGGGGACAGGGGGAATCAGCCCCAGCATTTT. Translating gives CSAGDRGNQPQHF.

The table lists this clonotype with many counts. This chain links TRBV10-3 with TRBJ2-7; D unclear. CDR3 length equals 12 residues. From germline, CDR1 is ENHRY and CDR2 SYGVKD. The germline V and J ends were trimmed by 3 bases and 0 bases, with 3 bases remaining between them. The CDR3 DNA follows: TGTGCCATCAGTGACACCTCCTACGAGCAGTACTTC. Translating gives CAISDTSYEQYF.

This clonotype has ten or more counts. In DNA, the CDR3 is TGTGCCAGCACCCAAACAGATACGCAGTATTTT. Its protein product is CASTQTDTQYF. The rearrangement links TRBV6-6 to TRBJ2-3; unclear D gene. V was shortened by 7 bases and J by 3 bases, with 5 bases between the two germline ends. Germline values: CDR1 MNHNY, CDR2 SVGAGI (reference sequence). CDR3 length: 11 residues.

This chain uses TRBV5-1 with TRBJ1-4, with 10 bases fitting TRBD1. Per the germline V gene, CDR1 is SGHRS and CDR2 is YFSETQ. Trimming removed 3 bases from V and 8 bases from J; junction bases left unmatched: 7. CDR3 length: 15 amino acids. The chain's CDR3 is CASSSGQGSKEKLFF. DNA of the CDR3: TGCGCCAGCAGCTCGGGACAGGGGAGTAAAGAAAAACTGTTTTTT.